This T cell receptor (beta chain) is drawn from a study of CD8+CD57+ T cells in acquired aplastic anemia. Turning to the study itself: Recorded DNA amounts for sorted CD4+ and CD8+ cells had an average of approximately 3 ug.

In this sample, this clonotype turned up a few times. Its target is unknown. The study, taken as a whole, reports: The study identified roughly 29 CD8+ CDR3 sequences shared by patients and controls.

Both TCR beta VDJ combination and CDR3 sequence profiling were carried out. Genomic DNA was the template for this profiling. TCRdb called the reads again in MiXCR, with one record for every CDR3 protein. The data hold over 200,000 distinct CDR3 sequences, with about 59% observed a single time. The source is a human donor in good health. The sample comprised sorted CD4+, CD8+, or CD8+CD57+ T cells (not recorded which) from PBMCs.

CDR3 nucleotide sequence: TGTGCCAGCAGTTACTCGTTGGGCTACGAGCAGTACTTC. Translation gives CASSYSLGYEQYF. The V gene is TRBV5-4, the J gene TRBJ2-7; D remains ambiguous. Germline CDR1 is SGHNT and CDR2 is YYREEE (reference sequence). The V gene lost 5 bases and the J gene lost 3 bases, with 12 bases spanning the gap. The CDR3 runs 13 residues. Looking up the rest from reference TRBV5-4 and TRBJ2-7 gives the full variable domain: ETGVTQSPTHLIKTRGQQVTLRCSSQSGHNTVSWYQQALGQGPQFIFQYYREEENGRGNFPPRFSGLQFPNYSSELNVNALELDDSALYLCASSYSLGYEQYFGPGTRLTVT.